The 3 T cell receptor beta chains presented below share a single source sample, sequenced in a study of T cell clonality in common variable immunodeficiency. Profiling relied on immunoSEQ multiplex PCR, and the TCRdb table lists in-frame clones only, not all of them. This sample carries about 39,000 clones and no singletons, and more than 2.5% goes to the top ten. Sequences were obtained from peripheral blood mononuclear cells. The receptors stem from a person between 18 and 75 years old in good health.

This clone was recorded at least ten times. The read is 3 residues too short to cover the CDR3 end, so that end is filled in from the germline J gene. The V and J genes are TRBV30 and TRBJ1-5; D is perhaps TRBD1 (5 bases). V dropped 2 bases and J dropped 2 bases, with 16 bases sitting between them. This CDR3 has 16 residues. Germline CDR1 GTSNPN, CDR2 SVGIG (reference sequence). Incomplete CDR3 DNA: TGTGCCTGGAGTCTAACCCGGGCCAGGGGCAATCAGCCC. Its protein is CAWSLTRARGNQP. From start to end, the CDR3 is CAWSLTRARGNQPQHF.

Many counts were recorded for this clone. The CDR3 end lies 3 residues beyond the end of the read and is filled in from the germline J gene. V gene TRBV20-1 combines with J gene TRBJ2-3; possible D gene TRBD2, 6 bases. The germline gives CDR1 DFQATT, CDR2 SNEGSKA (reference sequence). CDR3 length: 14 amino acids. V was clipped by 4 bases and J by 0 bases, with 11 bases between them. CDR3 in amino acids: CSATGSGSTDTQYF. The covered CDR3 bases are TGCAGTGCTACTGGCAGCGGGAGCACAGATACG.

The sample holds many counts of this clone. The read ends 3 residues shy of where the CDR3 ends; the end is completed using the germline J gene. V and J are TRBV6-1 and TRBJ1-4; 10 nucleotides align to TRBD1. CDR3 length: 14 amino acids. Germline lookup yields CDR1 MNHNS and CDR2 SASEGT. With 3 bases clipped from V and 8 bases from J, the junction kept 3 bases outside the gene matches. CDR3 region: CASSDGTGVEKLFF. CDR3 DNA, as far as it was read: TGTGCCAGCAGTGACGGGACAGGGGTCGAAAAA.